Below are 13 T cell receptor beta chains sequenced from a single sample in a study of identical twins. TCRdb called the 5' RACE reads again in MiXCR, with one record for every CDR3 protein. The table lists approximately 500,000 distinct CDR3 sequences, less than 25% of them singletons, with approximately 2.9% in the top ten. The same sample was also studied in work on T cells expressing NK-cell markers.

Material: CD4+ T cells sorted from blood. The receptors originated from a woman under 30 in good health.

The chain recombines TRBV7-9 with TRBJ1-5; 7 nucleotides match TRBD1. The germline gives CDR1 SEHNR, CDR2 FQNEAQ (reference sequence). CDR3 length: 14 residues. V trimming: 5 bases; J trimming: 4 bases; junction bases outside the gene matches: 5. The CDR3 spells CASSEGTVNQPQHF. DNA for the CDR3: TGTGCCAGCAGCGAAGGGACAGTAAATCAGCCCCAGCATTTT.

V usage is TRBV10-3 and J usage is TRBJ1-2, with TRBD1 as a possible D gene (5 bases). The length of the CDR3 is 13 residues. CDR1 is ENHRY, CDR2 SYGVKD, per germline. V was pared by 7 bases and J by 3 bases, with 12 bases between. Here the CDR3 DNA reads TGTGCCATCATGGCAGGGATCGACTATGGCTACACCTTC. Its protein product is CAIMAGIDYGYTF.

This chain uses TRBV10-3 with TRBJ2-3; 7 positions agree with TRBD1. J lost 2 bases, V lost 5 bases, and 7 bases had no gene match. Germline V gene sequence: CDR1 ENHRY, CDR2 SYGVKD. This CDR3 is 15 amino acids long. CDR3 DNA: TGTGCCATCAGTAAAACAGGGGACCCCACAGATACGCAGTATTTT. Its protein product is CAISKTGDPTDTQYF.

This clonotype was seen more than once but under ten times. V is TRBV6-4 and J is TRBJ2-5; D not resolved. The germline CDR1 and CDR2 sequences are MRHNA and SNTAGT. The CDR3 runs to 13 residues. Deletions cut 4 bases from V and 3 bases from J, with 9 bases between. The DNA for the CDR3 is TGTGCCAGCAGTGTTTTCCCTGAAGAGACCCAGTACTTC. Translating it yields CASSVFPEETQYF.

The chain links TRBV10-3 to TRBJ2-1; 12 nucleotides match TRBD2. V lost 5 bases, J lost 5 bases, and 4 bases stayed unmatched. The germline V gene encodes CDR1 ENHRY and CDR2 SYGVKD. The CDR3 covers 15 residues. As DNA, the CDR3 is TGTGCCATCAGTCTAGCGGGAGGGCCCCACAATGAGCAGTTCTTC. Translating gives CAISLAGGPHNEQFF.

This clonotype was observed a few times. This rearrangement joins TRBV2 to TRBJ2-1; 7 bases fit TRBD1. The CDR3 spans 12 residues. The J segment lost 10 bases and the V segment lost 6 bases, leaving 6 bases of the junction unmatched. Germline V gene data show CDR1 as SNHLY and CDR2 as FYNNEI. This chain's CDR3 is CASSLGTEEQFF. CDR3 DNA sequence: TGTGCCAGCAGCCTCGGGACAGAAGAGCAGTTCTTC. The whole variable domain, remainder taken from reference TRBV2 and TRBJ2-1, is EPEVTQTPSHQVTQMGQEVILRCVPISNHLYFYWYRQILGQKVEFLVSFYNNEISEKSEIFDDQFSVERPDGSNFTLKIRSTKLEDSAMYFCASSLGTEEQFFGPGTRLTVL.

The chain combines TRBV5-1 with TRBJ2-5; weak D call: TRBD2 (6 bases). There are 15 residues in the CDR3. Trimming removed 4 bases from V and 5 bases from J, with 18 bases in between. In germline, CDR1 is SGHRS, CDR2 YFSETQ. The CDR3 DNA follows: TGCGCCAGCAGCGATCGGTCGGGAGCACGGGAGACCCAGTACTTC. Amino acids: CASSDRSGARETQYF.

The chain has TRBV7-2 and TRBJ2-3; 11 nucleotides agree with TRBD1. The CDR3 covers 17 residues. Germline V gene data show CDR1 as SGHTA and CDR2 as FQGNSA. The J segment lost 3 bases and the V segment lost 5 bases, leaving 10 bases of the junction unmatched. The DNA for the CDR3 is TGTGCCAGCAGCCGACCCTCCGGGACAGGGGGAACAGATACGCAGTATTTT. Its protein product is CASSRPSGTGGTDTQYF.

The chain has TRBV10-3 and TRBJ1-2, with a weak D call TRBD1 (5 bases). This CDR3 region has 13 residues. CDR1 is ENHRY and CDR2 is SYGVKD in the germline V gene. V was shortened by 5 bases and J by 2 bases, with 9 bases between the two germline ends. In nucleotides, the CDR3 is TGTGCCATCAGTCGCGAGGGGAACTATGGCTACACCTTC. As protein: CAISREGNYGYTF.

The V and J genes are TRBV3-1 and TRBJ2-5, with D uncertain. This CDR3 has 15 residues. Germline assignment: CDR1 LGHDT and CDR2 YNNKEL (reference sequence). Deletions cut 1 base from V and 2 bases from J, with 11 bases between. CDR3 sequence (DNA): TGTGCCAGCAGCCAAGGAGGTTTCGGGCAAGAGACCCAGTACTTC. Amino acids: CASSQGGFGQETQYF.

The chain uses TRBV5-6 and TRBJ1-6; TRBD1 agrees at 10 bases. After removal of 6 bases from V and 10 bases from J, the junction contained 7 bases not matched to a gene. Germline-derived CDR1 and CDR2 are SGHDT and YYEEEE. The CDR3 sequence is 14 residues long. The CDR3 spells CASTFDRGLSPLHF. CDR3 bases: TGTGCCAGCACATTCGACAGGGGGCTCTCACCCCTCCACTTT.

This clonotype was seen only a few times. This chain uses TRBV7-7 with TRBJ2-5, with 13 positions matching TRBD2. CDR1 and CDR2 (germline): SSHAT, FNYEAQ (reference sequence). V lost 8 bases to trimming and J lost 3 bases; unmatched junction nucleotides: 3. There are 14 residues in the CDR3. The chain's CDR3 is CASAGTSGKETQYF. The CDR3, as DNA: TGTGCCAGCGCCGGGACTAGCGGGAAAGAGACCCAGTACTTC.

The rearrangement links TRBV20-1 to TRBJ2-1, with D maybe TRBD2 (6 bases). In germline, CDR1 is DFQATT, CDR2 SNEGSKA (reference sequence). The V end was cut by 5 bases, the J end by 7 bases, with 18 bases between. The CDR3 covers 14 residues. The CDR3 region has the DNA TGCAGTGCTCCCAGGACGGGAGCCTTTAATGAGCAGTTCTTC. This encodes CSAPRTGAFNEQFF.